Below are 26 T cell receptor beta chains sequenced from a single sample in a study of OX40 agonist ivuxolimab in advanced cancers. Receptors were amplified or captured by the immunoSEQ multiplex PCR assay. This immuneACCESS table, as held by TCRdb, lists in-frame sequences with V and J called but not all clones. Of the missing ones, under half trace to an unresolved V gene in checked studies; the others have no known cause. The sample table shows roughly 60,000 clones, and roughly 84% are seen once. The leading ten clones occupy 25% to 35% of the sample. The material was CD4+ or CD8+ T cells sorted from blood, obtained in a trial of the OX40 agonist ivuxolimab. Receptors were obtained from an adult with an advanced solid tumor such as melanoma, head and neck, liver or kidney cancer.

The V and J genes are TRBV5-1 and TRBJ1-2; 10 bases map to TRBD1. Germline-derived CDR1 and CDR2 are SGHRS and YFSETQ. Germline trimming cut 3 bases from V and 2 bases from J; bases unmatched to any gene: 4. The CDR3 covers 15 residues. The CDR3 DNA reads TGCGCCAGCAGCTGGGGGACAGGGGAAAACTATGGCTACACCTTC. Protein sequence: CASSWGTGENYGYTF. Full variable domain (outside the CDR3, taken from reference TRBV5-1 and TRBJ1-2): KAGVTQTPRYLIKTRGQQVTLSCSPISGHRSVSWYQQTPGQGLQFLFEYFSETQRNKGNFPGRFSGRQFSNSRSEMNVSTLELGDSALYLCASSWGTGENYGYTFGSGTRLTVV.

CDR3 sequence reads: CARCRGFYSNQPQHF. DNA of the CDR3: TGCGCACGATGTCGGGGCTTTTATAGCAATCAGCCCCAGCATTTT. The rearrangement uses TRBV23-1 and TRBJ1-5; D is possibly TRBD1 (5 bases). TRBV23-1 is identified as an open reading frame with a role that is uncertain. The CDR3 length is 15 residues.

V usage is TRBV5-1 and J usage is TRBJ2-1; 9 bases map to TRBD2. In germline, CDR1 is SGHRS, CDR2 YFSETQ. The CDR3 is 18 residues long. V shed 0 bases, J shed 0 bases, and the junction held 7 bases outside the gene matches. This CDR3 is CASSLGSGRLTSYNEQFF. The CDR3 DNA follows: TGCGCCAGCAGCTTGGGTAGCGGGAGACTTACCTCCTACAATGAGCAGTTCTTC.

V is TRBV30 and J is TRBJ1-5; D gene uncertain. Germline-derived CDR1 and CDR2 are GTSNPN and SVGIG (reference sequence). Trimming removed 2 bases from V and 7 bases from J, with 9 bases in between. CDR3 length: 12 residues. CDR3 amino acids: CAWSQTSQPQHF. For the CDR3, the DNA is TGTGCCTGGAGTCAAACCAGCCAGCCCCAGCATTTT.

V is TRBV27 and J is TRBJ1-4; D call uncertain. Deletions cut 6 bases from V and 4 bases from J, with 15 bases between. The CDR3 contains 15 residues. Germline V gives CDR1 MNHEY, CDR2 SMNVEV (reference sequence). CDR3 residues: CASRQNGRLNEKLFF. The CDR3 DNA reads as TGTGCCAGCAGACAAAATGGCCGGCTTAATGAAAAACTGTTTTTT.

This chain's CDR3 is CATSGGSGATQYF. In DNA form, the CDR3 reads TGTGCCACCAGCGGAGGGAGCGGGGCCACGCAGTATTTT. This rearrangement joins TRBV15 to TRBJ2-3; 7 nucleotides line up with TRBD2. The CDR3 covers 13 residues. Germline CDR1 is LNHNV and CDR2 is YYDKDF (reference sequence). The trim removed 5 bases at V and 9 bases at J, leaving 8 bases unmatched.

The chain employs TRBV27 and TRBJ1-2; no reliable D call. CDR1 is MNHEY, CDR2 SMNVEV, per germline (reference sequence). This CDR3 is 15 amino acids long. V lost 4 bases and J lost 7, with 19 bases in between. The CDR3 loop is CASSSLRAVGFGYTF. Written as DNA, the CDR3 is TGTGCCAGCAGTTCGCTTCGGGCGGTGGGCTTTGGCTACACCTTC.

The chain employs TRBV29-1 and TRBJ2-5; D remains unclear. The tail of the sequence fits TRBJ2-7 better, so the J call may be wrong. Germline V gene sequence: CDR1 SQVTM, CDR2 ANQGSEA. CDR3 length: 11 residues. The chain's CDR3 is CSVEVAGEQYF. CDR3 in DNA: TGCAGCGTTGAGGTGGCAGGCGAGCAGTACTTC.

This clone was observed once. CDR3 sequence: CASSPESGYEQYF. The CDR3, as DNA: TGTGCCAGCTCACCCGAAAGCGGGTACGAGCAGTACTTC. The rearrangement uses TRBV18 and TRBJ2-7, with a possible D match to TRBD2 (6 bases). Per the germline V gene, CDR1 is KGHSH and CDR2 is LQKENI. The germline V and J ends were trimmed by 3 bases and 4 bases, with 10 bases remaining between them. CDR3 size: 13 residues. Drawing the rest from reference TRBV18 and TRBJ2-7, the complete variable domain is NAGVMQNPRHLVRRRGQEARLRCSPMKGHSHVYWYRQLPEEGLKFMVYLQKENIIDESGMPKERFSAEFPKEGPSILRIQQVVRGDSAAYFCASSPESGYEQYFGPGTRLTVT.

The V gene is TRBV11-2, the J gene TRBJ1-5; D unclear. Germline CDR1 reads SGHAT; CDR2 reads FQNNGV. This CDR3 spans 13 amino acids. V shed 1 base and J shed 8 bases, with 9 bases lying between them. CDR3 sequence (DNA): TGTGCCAGCAGCTTAGGCCCTTTGGAGCCCCAGCATTTT. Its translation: CASSLGPLEPQHF.

The CDR3 is CASSLLGETQYF. The DNA of the CDR3 is TGTGCCAGCAGCTTGTTGGGAGAGACCCAGTACTTC. This chain connects TRBV5-6 to TRBJ2-5; the D is unclear. V was trimmed by 1 base and J by 4 bases, leaving 5 bases between them. The CDR3 loop spans 12 amino acids. From germline, CDR1 is SGHDT and CDR2 YYEEEE. The complete variable domain, with remaining parts taken from reference TRBV5-6 and TRBJ2-5, reads DAGVTQSPTHLIKTRGQQVTLRCSPKSGHDTVSWYQQALGQGPQFIFQYYEEEERQRGNFPDRFSGHQFPNYSSELNVNALLLGDSALYLCASSLLGETQYFGPGTRLLVL.

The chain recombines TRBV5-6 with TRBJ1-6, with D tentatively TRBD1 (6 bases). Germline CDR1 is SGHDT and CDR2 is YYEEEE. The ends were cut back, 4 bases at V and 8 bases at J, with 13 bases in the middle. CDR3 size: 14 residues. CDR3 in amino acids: CASSSDRWDSPLHF. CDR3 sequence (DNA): TGTGCCAGCAGCAGTGACAGGTGGGATTCACCCCTCCACTTT.

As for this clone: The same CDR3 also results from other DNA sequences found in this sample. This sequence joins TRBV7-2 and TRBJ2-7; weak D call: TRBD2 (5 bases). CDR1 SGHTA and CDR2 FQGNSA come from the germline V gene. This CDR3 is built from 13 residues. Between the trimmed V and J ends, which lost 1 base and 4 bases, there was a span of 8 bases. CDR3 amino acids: CASSLEAEYEQYF. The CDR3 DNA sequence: TGTGCCAGCAGCTTAGAAGCGGAGTACGAGCAGTACTTC.

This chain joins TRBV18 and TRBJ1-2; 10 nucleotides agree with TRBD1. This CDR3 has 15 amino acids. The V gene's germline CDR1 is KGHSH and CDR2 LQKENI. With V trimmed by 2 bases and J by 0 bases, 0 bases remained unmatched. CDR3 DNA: TGTGCCAGCTCACCAGGGACAGGGGCTAACTATGGCTACACCTTC. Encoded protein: CASSPGTGANYGYTF.

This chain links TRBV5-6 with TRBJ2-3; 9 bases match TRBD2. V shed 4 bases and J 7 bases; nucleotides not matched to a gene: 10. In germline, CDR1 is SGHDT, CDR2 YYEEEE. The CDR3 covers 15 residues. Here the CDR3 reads CASSPGAGGLNTQYF. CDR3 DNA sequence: TGTGCCAGCAGCCCGGGAGCGGGGGGTCTTAATACGCAGTATTTT.

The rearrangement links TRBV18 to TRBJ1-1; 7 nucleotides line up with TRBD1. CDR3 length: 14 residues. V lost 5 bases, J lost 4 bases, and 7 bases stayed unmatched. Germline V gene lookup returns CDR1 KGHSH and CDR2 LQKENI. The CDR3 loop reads CASSRGGRATEAFF. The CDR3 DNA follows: TGTGCCAGCTCAAGAGGGGGCCGGGCCACTGAAGCTTTCTTT.

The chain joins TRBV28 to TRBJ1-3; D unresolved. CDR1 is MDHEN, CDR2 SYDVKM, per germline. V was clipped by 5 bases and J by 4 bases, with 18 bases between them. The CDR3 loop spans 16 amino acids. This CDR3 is CASSPAATEKGNTIYF. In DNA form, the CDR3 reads TGTGCCAGCAGTCCTGCCGCGACGGAAAAAGGAAACACCATATATTTT.

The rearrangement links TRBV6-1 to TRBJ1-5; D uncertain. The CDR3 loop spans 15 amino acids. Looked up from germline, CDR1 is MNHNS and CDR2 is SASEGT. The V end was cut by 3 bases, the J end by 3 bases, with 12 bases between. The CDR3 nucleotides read TGTGCCAGCAGTGATCCAGGACGGATCAATCAGCCCCAGCATTTT. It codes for CASSDPGRINQPQHF.

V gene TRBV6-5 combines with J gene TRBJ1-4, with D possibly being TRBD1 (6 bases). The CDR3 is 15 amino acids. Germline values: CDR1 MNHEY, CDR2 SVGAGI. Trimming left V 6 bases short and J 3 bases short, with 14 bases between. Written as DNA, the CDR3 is TGTGCCAGCAGGACCCAGGGGCTCTCTAATGAAAAACTGTTTTTT. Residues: CASRTQGLSNEKLFF.

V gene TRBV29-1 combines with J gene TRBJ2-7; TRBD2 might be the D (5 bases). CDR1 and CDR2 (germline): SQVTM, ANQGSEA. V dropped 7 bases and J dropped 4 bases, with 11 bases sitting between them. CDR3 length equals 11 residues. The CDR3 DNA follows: TGCAGCGCCTGGCGCGGGTACGAGCAGTACTTC. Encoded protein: CSAWRGYEQYF.

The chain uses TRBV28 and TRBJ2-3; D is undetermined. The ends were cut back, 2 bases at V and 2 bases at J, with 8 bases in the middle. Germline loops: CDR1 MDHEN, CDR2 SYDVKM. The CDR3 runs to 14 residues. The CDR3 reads CASSLAGPTDTQYF. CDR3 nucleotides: TGTGCCAGCAGTTTAGCAGGTCCCACAGATACGCAGTATTTT.

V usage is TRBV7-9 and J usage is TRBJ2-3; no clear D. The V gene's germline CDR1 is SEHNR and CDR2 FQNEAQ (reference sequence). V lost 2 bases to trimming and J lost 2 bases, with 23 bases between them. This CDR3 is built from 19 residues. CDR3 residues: CASSLLLSEGYPHTDTQYF. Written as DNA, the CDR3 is TGTGCCAGCAGCTTATTACTAAGCGAAGGTTACCCACACACAGATACGCAGTATTTT.

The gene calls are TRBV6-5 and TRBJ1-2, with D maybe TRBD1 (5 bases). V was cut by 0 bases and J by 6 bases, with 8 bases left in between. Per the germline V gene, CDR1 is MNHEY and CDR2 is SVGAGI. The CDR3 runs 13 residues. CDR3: CASSYSTDNGYTF. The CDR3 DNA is TGTGCCAGCAGTTACTCGACAGACAATGGCTACACCTTC.

The CDR3: CASSQQQGTEAFF. CDR3 DNA sequence: TGTGCCAGCAGCCAACAACAGGGCACTGAAGCTTTCTTT. The chain employs TRBV4-2 and TRBJ1-1; the D gene is possibly TRBD1 (6 bases). Germline V CDR1 and CDR2: LGHNA, YNFKEQ. The CDR3 sequence is 13 residues long. Trimming removed 2 bases from V and 4 bases from J, with 8 bases in between.

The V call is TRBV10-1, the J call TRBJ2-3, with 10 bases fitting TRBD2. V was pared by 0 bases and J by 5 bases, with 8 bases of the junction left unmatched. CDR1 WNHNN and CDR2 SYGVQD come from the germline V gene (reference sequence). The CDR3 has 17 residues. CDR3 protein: CASSESRRASGGDTQYF. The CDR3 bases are TGCGCCAGCAGTGAGTCGAGACGAGCTAGCGGGGGAGATACGCAGTATTTT.

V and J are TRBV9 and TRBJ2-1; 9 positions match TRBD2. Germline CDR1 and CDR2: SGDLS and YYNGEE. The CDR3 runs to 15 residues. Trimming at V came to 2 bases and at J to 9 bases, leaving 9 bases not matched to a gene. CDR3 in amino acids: CASSVVVAGEGEQFF. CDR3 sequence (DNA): TGTGCCAGCAGCGTCGTGGTAGCGGGAGAAGGTGAGCAGTTCTTC.